This T cell receptor beta chain was captured by sequencing in a study of blood T cell repertoires in COVID-19. Assay used: immunoSEQ multiplex PCR; TCRdb lists only in-frame clones, some missing. The profile covers more than 25,000 clones, with roughly 90% appearing a single time and around 5.4% taken by the ten largest. The receptor's source is a man aged 55 to 70 with active COVID-19. The sample was peripheral blood.

The CDR3 here is CASSSRERESSYNEQFF. In DNA, the CDR3 is TGTGCCAGCAGCTCCCGTGAGAGGGAATCCTCCTACAATGAGCAGTTCTTC. The chain couples TRBV7-9 to TRBJ2-1, with a tentative D call TRBD2 (5 bases). Germline values: CDR1 SEHNR, CDR2 FQNEAQ (reference sequence). V was shortened by 4 bases and J by 0 bases, with 16 bases between the two germline ends. The CDR3 is made up of 17 amino acids.